This TCR beta chain was sequenced in a study of T cell repertoires in cytomegalovirus infection. The CDR3 has 19 residues. V trimming: 4 bases; J trimming: 0 bases; junction bases outside the gene matches: 10. In germline, CDR1 is SGDLS, CDR2 YYNGEE. This clonotype was counted ten times or more. Its antigen remains unidentified. Each CDR3 protein gets one entry after TCRdb re-called the reads with MiXCR. The data show about 270,000 distinct CDR3 sequences, roughly a fifth seen once. This TCR came from a human donor in good health (CMV status not recorded). Some clones in this sample may be carry-over from other donors' samples. Material: cultured PBMCs, obtained from culture after CMV antigen stimulation. The gene calls are TRBV9 and TRBJ2-6, with 10 bases that match TRBD1. CDR3 bases: TGTGCCAGCAGCCCTCGTTCGACAGGGGGCCTCTCTGGGGCCAACGTCCTGACTTTC. This gives the protein CASSPRSTGGLSGANVLTF.